Listed below are T cell receptor beta chains from one sample, sequenced in a study of monozygotic twins with inflammatory bowel disease. Using the 5' RACE reads, TCRdb records one entry per CDR3 protein without DNA. This sample contains 150,000 to 200,000 distinct CDR3 sequences. What was sequenced was blood. The receptors come from a human donor with ulcerative colitis or Crohn's disease, or a healthy co-twin of an affected twin (not recorded which). CDR3s include the opening cysteine and the closing phenylalanine or tryptophan.

>TRBJ2-7|TRBV5-5|15
CASSLGLAEPYEQYF
>TRBJ2-1|TRBV24-1|15
CATSPEASPDNEQFF
>TRBJ1-3|TRBV5-1|15
CASSSETGSGNTIYF
>TRBJ2-2|TRBV29-1|17
CSVEENRAGANTGELFF
>TRBJ1-4|TRBV6-5|17
CASSSQPTGWVNEKLFF
>TRBJ2-7|TRBV19|15
CASSILAARSYEQYF
>TRBJ1-5|TRBV10-3|15
CAISELDFSNQPQHF
>TRBJ2-7|TRBV29-1|13
CSVAREIGREQYF
>TRBJ2-7|TRBV7-8|19
CASSLIGASGRGSIHEQYF
>TRBJ1-1|TRBV28|14
CASSLPDRRTEAFF
>TRBJ2-3|TRBV7-9|16
CASSPGLAGGLDTQYF
>TRBJ1-1|TRBV6-1|13
CAARVQGYTEAFF
>TRBJ2-5|TRBV10-3|11
CALKGRETQYF
>TRBJ2-1|TRBV5-1|15
CASSRDRAPNNEQFF
>TRBJ2-5|TRBV7-9|15
CASSLRGRGQETQYF